These 8 T cell receptor beta chains share one sample of origin, sequenced in a study of T cell responses to AZD1222 COVID-19 vaccine. Profiling relied on immunoSEQ multiplex PCR, and the TCRdb table lists in-frame clones only, not all of them. This repertoire shows about 120,000 clones, less than 90% found once; its top ten account for about 10%. The material sequenced was peripheral blood, taken on day 0 of AZD1222 vaccination. Receptors were obtained from an adult in good health.

The chain joins TRBV11-3 to TRBJ2-6; possibly TRBD2 for D (5 bases). This CDR3 is 16 amino acids long. Per germline, CDR1 SGHNT and CDR2 YENEEA. Trimming took 1 base from V and 2 from J, leaving 9 bases between them. The CDR3 DNA is TGTGCCAGCAGCTTAGGCAGAGGGACTGGGGCCAACGTCCTGACTTTC. Translation: CASSLGRGTGANVLTF.

The chain is built from TRBV18 and TRBJ1-3; D uncertain. Germline V gene sequence: CDR1 KGHSH, CDR2 LQKENI. The CDR3 extends over 10 amino acids. Deletions cut 5 bases from V and 7 bases from J, with 3 bases between. The CDR3 bases are TGTGCCAGCTCATCGAACACCATATATTTT. Its translation is CASSSNTIYF.

The genes are TRBV28 and TRBJ1-5; possible D gene TRBD1, 5 bases. V lost 2 bases and J lost 2, with 10 bases in between. The germline V gene encodes CDR1 MDHEN and CDR2 SYDVKM. This CDR3 region has 15 residues. For the CDR3, the DNA is TGTGCCAGCAGTTTACCCCAGGGCCGCAATCAGCCCCAGCATTTT. This gives the protein CASSLPQGRNQPQHF.

The CDR3 DNA follows: TGTGCCAGCAGCTTAAGGGCCCCTGGGGATACGCAGTATTTT. It translates to CASSLRAPGDTQYF. V and J are TRBV7-9 and TRBJ2-3; D unclear. Deletions cut 2 bases from V and 6 bases from J, with 12 bases between. Germline loops: CDR1 SEHNR, CDR2 FQNEAQ (reference sequence). CDR3 length equals 14 residues.

J is TRBJ2-7 and V is TRBV10-3; 10 bases fit TRBD2. This CDR3 spans 19 amino acids. J lost 5 bases, V lost 0 bases, and 16 bases had no gene match. Germline V gene sequence: CDR1 ENHRY, CDR2 SYGVKD. CDR3 coding DNA: TGTGCCATCAGTGAGTCGAGAGGACTAGCGGCCGGAGTGGAGGACGAGCAGTACTTC. Its protein is CAISESRGLAAGVEDEQYF.

This chain's CDR3 is CASSPPGTYEQYF. CDR3 DNA sequence: TGTGCCAGCAGCCCCCCCGGGACCTACGAGCAGTACTTC. The rearrangement uses TRBV11-3 and TRBJ2-7, with D perhaps TRBD2 (5 bases). This CDR3 region has 13 residues. Trimming cost V 5 bases and J 2 bases, with 10 bases left between them. CDR1 SGHNT and CDR2 YENEEA come from the germline V gene.

This rearrangement joins TRBV4-2 to TRBJ2-5; 8 positions match TRBD1. The CDR3 sequence is 15 residues long. The germline V gene encodes CDR1 LGHNA and CDR2 YNFKEQ. Trimming cost V 0 bases and J 5 bases; bases outside gene matches: 5. Here the CDR3 reads CASSQDQGARETQYF. CDR3 sequence (DNA): TGTGCCAGCAGCCAAGATCAGGGGGCGAGGGAGACCCAGTACTTC.

V and J are TRBV6-5 and TRBJ2-3; TRBD1 or TRBD2 may be the D gene (5 bases each). CDR3 size: 14 residues. Germline V CDR1 and CDR2: MNHEY, SVGAGI. With 5 bases removed from V and 4 bases from J, the gap between germline ends came to 13 bases. The CDR3 DNA reads TGTGCCAGCAGTCAGACTCGGGGCCCAGATACGCAGTATTTT. Its translation: CASSQTRGPDTQYF.